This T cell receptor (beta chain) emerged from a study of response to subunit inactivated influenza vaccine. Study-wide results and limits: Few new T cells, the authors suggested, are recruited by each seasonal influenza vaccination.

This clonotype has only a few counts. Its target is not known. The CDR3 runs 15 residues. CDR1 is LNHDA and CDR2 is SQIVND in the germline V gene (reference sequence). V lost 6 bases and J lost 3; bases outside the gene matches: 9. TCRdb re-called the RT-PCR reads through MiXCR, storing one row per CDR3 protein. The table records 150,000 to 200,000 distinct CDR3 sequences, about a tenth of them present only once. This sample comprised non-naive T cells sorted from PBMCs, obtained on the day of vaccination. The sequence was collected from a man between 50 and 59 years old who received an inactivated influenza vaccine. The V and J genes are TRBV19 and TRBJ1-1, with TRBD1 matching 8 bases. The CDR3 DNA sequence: TGTGCCAGTAGGGCCCGGACAGGGAGGGACACTGAAGCTTTCTTT. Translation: CASRARTGRDTEAFF.